This record looks at one T cell receptor beta chain sequence and its context. No antigen is known for it. The PCR contained 60 Vbeta and 13 Jbeta primers. TCRdb's copy holds only in-frame clones and misses some; the assay was immunoSEQ multiplex PCR. Here the sample spans around 99,000 clones, about four fifths being singletons. This record belongs to a study of cytomegalovirus exposure and HLA in healthy donors. Overall study findings and caveats: Reports indicated that the classifier achieved high specificity and sensitivity in diagnosing cytomegalovirus status.

The CDR3 contains 16 residues. CDR1 is MNHEY, CDR2 SMNVEV, per germline (reference sequence). Trimming pared 5 bases from V and 3 bases from J, leaving 19 bases between. This sequence joins TRBV27 and TRBJ1-2; a weak D match, TRBD1 (6 bases). The specimen was PBMCs. The source of this sequence is a woman in her 30s in good health and CMV-seronegative. The CDR3 is CASSVIGGRIDYGYTF. The DNA for the CDR3 is TGTGCCAGCAGTGTAATCGGGGGGCGCATTGACTATGGCTACACCTTC.